Below, 20 T cell receptor beta chains from the same sample are listed, as sequenced in a study of shared clonotypes between healthy human individuals. The naive CD8 fraction comprised CD45RO-negative cells positively selected for CCR7 and excluded terminally differentiated effector memory CD45RA+ cells. Produced via immunoSEQ multiplex PCR; TCRdb's table is partial and in-frame only. Of millions of clones listed, approximately 95% are singletons. Sequenced: naive CD8+ T cells sorted from blood. These receptors were obtained from a man aged 18 to 29 in good health.

The chain joins TRBV4-2 to TRBJ1-2; unclear D gene. Germline values: CDR1 LGHNA, CDR2 YNFKEQ. CDR3 size: 15 residues. V was trimmed by 0 bases and J by 2 bases, leaving 10 bases between them. The CDR3 DNA follows: TGTGCCAGCAGCCAAGACCCTGGAGACAACTATGGCTACACCTTC. It translates to CASSQDPGDNYGYTF.

The chain couples TRBV4-2 to TRBJ2-2; D unresolved. V shed 0 bases and J shed 3 bases, with 11 bases lying between them. Germline-derived CDR1 and CDR2 are LGHNA and YNFKEQ. This CDR3 has 16 residues. The CDR3 bases are TGTGCCAGCAGCCAAGAGGTTAGAGTTGACACCGGGGAGCTGTTTTTT. Translation gives CASSQEVRVDTGELFF.

This chain connects TRBV10-2 to TRBJ1-3; D is undetermined. Trimming took 7 bases from V and 0 from J, leaving 13 bases between them. CDR1 and CDR2 from the germline V gene are WSHSY and SAAADI. CDR3 size: 15 residues. The CDR3 nucleotides read TGCGCCAGCAAGACGGACGGGAGCTCTGGAAACACCATATATTTT. The encoded protein is CASKTDGSSGNTIYF.

V and J are TRBV30 and TRBJ2-1, with 10 bases that match TRBD2. The CDR3 is 15 amino acids. The germline V gene has CDR1 GTSNPN and CDR2 SVGIG (reference sequence). V gave up 4 bases and J gave up 8 bases; unmatched junction bases: 11. For the CDR3, the DNA is TGTGCCTGGACCGCGCTAGCGGGAGTTTACCATGAGCAGTTCTTC. This encodes CAWTALAGVYHEQFF.

The chain links TRBV2 to TRBJ2-7, with a tentative D call TRBD1 (5 bases). The germline V gene has CDR1 SNHLY and CDR2 FYNNEI. V was clipped by 6 bases and J by 3 bases, with 15 bases between them. There are 14 residues in the CDR3. The CDR3 nucleotides are TGTGCCAGCAGCCCACCGGACACCTACTACGAGCAGTACTTC. Encoded protein: CASSPPDTYYEQYF.

The chain carries TRBV7-9 and TRBJ1-2; TRBD1 matches at 7 bases. With V trimmed by 7 bases and J by 0 bases, 5 bases remained unmatched. The CDR3 is 14 residues long. The germline V gene has CDR1 SEHNR and CDR2 FQNEAQ (reference sequence). The DNA of the CDR3 is TGTGCCAGCACCAGGGGGGACCCTAACTATGGCTACACCTTC. It codes for CASTRGDPNYGYTF.

The chain joins TRBV5-1 to TRBJ1-4; TRBD1 matches at 7 bases. The CDR3 totals 14 residues. CDR1 SGHRS and CDR2 YFSETQ come from the germline V gene. The ends lost 3 bases at V and 6 bases at J; junction bases unmatched: 5. This CDR3 is CASSYRGLDEKLFF. The CDR3 DNA follows: TGCGCCAGCAGCTACAGGGGTTTGGATGAAAAACTGTTTTTT.

This clone was detected once. The V call is TRBV19, the J call TRBJ2-2, with TRBD1 matching 7 bases. Trimming at V came to 1 base and at J to 7 bases, leaving 0 bases not matched to a gene. Germline-derived CDR1 and CDR2 are LNHDA and SQIVND (reference sequence). This CDR3 has 13 amino acids. CDR3 residues: CASSIGDSGELFF. The CDR3, as DNA: TGTGCCAGTAGTATAGGGGACAGCGGGGAGCTGTTTTTT.

The rearrangement links TRBV4-1 to TRBJ2-7; 7 bases fit TRBD1. The CDR3 is made up of 12 amino acids. Trimming at V came to 8 bases and at J to 4 bases, leaving 5 bases not matched to a gene. CDR1 is MGHRA, CDR2 YSYEKL, per germline. CDR3: CASATGTYEQYF. CDR3 nucleotide sequence: TGCGCCAGCGCGACAGGGACGTACGAGCAGTACTTC.

V gene TRBV4-1 combines with J gene TRBJ2-7; D is unclear. CDR1 and CDR2 from the germline V gene are MGHRA and YSYEKL. This CDR3 contains 15 residues. Trimming removed 1 base from V and 3 bases from J, with 13 bases in between. The CDR3 sequence: CASSQGTASGYEQYF. CDR3 nucleotides: TGCGCCAGCAGCCAAGGGACCGCCTCAGGCTACGAGCAGTACTTC.

The chain has TRBV5-4 and TRBJ2-3, with 13 positions matching TRBD2. V lost 4 bases to trimming and J lost 5 bases; unmatched junction nucleotides: 7. The CDR3 covers 16 residues. The germline CDR1 and CDR2 sequences are SGHNT and YYREEE (reference sequence). The DNA of the CDR3 is TGTGCCAGCAGCCCGGGACTAGCGGGATTGGAAGATACGCAGTATTTT. Amino acid sequence: CASSPGLAGLEDTQYF.

In the case of this clone: The identical CDR3 is also encoded by other nucleotide sequences in the sample. In DNA form, the CDR3 reads TGTGCCAGCAGCCAAGAATACGAGCAGTACTTC. Amino acid sequence: CASSQEYEQYF. This chain joins TRBV4-2 and TRBJ2-7, with D hard to call. V was pared by 0 bases and J by 4 bases, with 1 base between. CDR3 size: 11 residues. Germline-derived CDR1 and CDR2 are LGHNA and YNFKEQ.

The chain employs TRBV6-1 and TRBJ2-1, with 9 positions matching TRBD1. The J segment lost 3 bases and the V segment lost 6 bases, leaving 6 bases of the junction unmatched. Germline CDR1 and CDR2: MNHNS and SASEGT. CDR3 length: 15 residues. CDR3 in DNA: TGTGCCAGCAGACAACAGGGGGCCCTCTACAATGAGCAGTTCTTC. This sequence encodes CASRQQGALYNEQFF.

A remark on this clone: The same CDR3 can be traced to other DNA sequences in this sample. The chain links TRBV27 to TRBJ2-7; D is perhaps TRBD2 (5 bases). Germline-derived CDR1 and CDR2 are MNHEY and SMNVEV (reference sequence). V dropped 2 bases and J dropped 2 bases, with 10 bases sitting between them. The CDR3 length is 14 residues. For the CDR3, the DNA is TGTGCCAGCAGTTTACGCGGGTCGACCTACGAGCAGTACTTC. Its protein is CASSLRGSTYEQYF.

V usage is TRBV18 and J usage is TRBJ2-4, with D perhaps TRBD2 (5 bases). This CDR3 region has 15 residues. V dropped 6 bases and J dropped 8 bases, with 20 bases sitting between them. Germline lookup yields CDR1 KGHSH and CDR2 LQKENI. The CDR3, as DNA: TGTGCCAGCTCGGAGGAACCCCGGGGAATTGACATTCAGTACTTC. This translates into CASSEEPRGIDIQYF. The variable domain in full, with the rest retrieved from reference TRBV18 and TRBJ2-4, is NAGVMQNPRHLVRRRGQEARLRCSPMKGHSHVYWYRQLPEEGLKFMVYLQKENIIDESGMPKERFSAEFPKEGPSILRIQQVVRGDSAAYFCASSEEPRGIDIQYFGAGTRLSVL.

This sequence joins TRBV7-8 and TRBJ2-3, with unresolved D. The germline V gene encodes CDR1 SGHVS and CDR2 FQNEAQ. Trimming removed 1 base from V and 0 bases from J, with 8 bases in between. The CDR3 consists of 15 residues. For the CDR3, the DNA is TGTGCCAGCAGCTTAGATACACTAAGCACAGATACGCAGTATTTT. Protein sequence: CASSLDTLSTDTQYF. Drawing the rest from reference TRBV7-8 and TRBJ2-3, the complete variable domain is GAGVSQSPRYKVAKRGQDVALRCDPISGHVSLFWYQQALGQGPEFLTYFQNEAQLDKSGLPSDRFFAERPEGSVSTLKIQRTQQEDSAVYLCASSLDTLSTDTQYFGPGTRLTVL.

V gene TRBV7-3 combines with J gene TRBJ1-2; TRBD1 agrees at 10 bases. Trimming at V came to 2 bases and at J to 6 bases, leaving 6 bases not matched to a gene. Germline V gene data show CDR1 as SGHTA and CDR2 as FQGTGA. This CDR3 region has 15 residues. CDR3 in DNA: TGTGCCAGCAGCTTAGGCCCCGGGACAGGGGATGGCTACACCTTC. This translates into CASSLGPGTGDGYTF.

This chain links TRBV28 with TRBJ2-1; D remains ambiguous. With 5 bases removed from V and 5 bases from J, the gap between germline ends came to 7 bases. There are 12 residues in the CDR3. CDR1 is MDHEN and CDR2 is SYDVKM in the germline V gene. CDR3 residues: CASSGPDNEQFF. The CDR3 DNA is TGTGCCAGCAGTGGACCCGACAATGAGCAGTTCTTC. Full variable domain (missing parts from reference TRBV28 and TRBJ2-1): DVKVTQSSRYLVKRTGEKVFLECVQDMDHENMFWYRQDPGLGLRLIYFSYDVKMKEKGDIPEGYSVSREKKERFSLILESASTNQTSMYLCASSGPDNEQFFGPGTRLTVL.

The gene calls are TRBV9 and TRBJ2-3, with TRBD2 identical over 13 bases. Germline CDR1 and CDR2: SGDLS and YYNGEE. V shed 4 bases, J shed 6 bases, and the junction held 8 bases outside the gene matches. CDR3 size: 16 residues. This CDR3 is CASSPLGTSGVDTQYF. The CDR3 DNA follows: TGTGCCAGCAGCCCCCTCGGGACTAGCGGGGTCGATACGCAGTATTTT.

The chain is built from TRBV15 and TRBJ2-1; the D gene is possibly TRBD1 (5 bases). Per the germline V gene, CDR1 is LNHNV and CDR2 is YYDKDF (reference sequence). CDR3 length equals 15 residues. Trimming cost V 0 bases and J 2 bases, with 8 bases left between them. In DNA form, the CDR3 reads TGTGCCACCAGCAGAGACAGGGCCACCTACAATGAGCAGTTCTTC. It yields the protein CATSRDRATYNEQFF.